This T cell receptor beta chain was found in a study of CXCR3-negative and CXCR3-positive naive CD8 T cells. As for the study in general: Each library held about 1.5 +/- 0.3 million TRB reads, around 140 million in total. Findings of the study overall: Memory, not naive, CXCR3-negative and CXCR3-positive cells differed in TRBV-TRBJ usage. Diversity ran similarly high across both naive subsets but far lower in memory CD8+ cells.

CDR3 length: 12 residues. Germline V CDR1 and CDR2: DFQATT, SNEGSKA (reference sequence). Libraries of TRB cDNA were made by 5' RACE and carried UMIs. TCRdb reanalyzed the 5' RACE reads, giving one entry per CDR3 protein sequence and no DNA. In all, the sample yields some 41,000 distinct CDR3 sequences. With respect to this clonotype: Its antigen is not known.

Every individual CD8+ T cell subset underwent sorting in triplicate at 280,000 or so cells apiece. This TCR derives from a human donor in good health. Some clones in this sample may be carry-over from other donors' samples. The sample taken for sequencing was memory CD8+ T cells from blood. The chain carries TRBV20-1 and TRBJ1-1; the D gene TCRdb calls, TRBD1, cannot be checked with no DNA. CDR3 residues: CSVRQGSTEAFF.